This passage covers 23 T cell receptor beta chains from one sample sequenced in a study of long-term antiretroviral therapy in people with HIV. Survey-level immunoSEQ v3.0 assays were run. Some clones are missing from TCRdb's copy, which holds only in-frame ones; the method was immunoSEQ multiplex PCR. The table records roughly 32,000 clones, over 75% of them present only once. This specimen was unsorted PBMCs, taken approximately 3.3 years after starting antiretroviral therapy. These receptors originate from a man in his late teens or twenties with HIV.

The chain combines TRBV28 with TRBJ1-5, with a tentative D call TRBD1 (6 bases). The germline gives CDR1 MDHEN, CDR2 SYDVKM. V was clipped by 2 bases and J by 6 bases, with 11 bases between them. The CDR3 covers 14 residues. CDR3 DNA sequence: TGTGCCAGCAGTTTAGCAGGGGATGGTCAGCCCCAGCATTTT. Translation: CASSLAGDGQPQHF. Filled out from reference TRBV28 and TRBJ1-5, the complete variable domain reads DVKVTQSSRYLVKRTGEKVFLECVQDMDHENMFWYRQDPGLGLRLIYFSYDVKMKEKGDIPEGYSVSREKKERFSLILESASTNQTSMYLCASSLAGDGQPQHFGDGTRLSIL.

The chain carries TRBV10-3 and TRBJ2-7, with D perhaps TRBD2 (6 bases). From germline, CDR1 is ENHRY and CDR2 SYGVKD. The V end was cut by 6 bases, the J end by 0 bases, with 15 bases between. The CDR3 runs 15 residues. CDR3 in amino acids: CAIRTGTSSSYEQYF. CDR3 coding DNA: TGTGCCATCAGAACCGGGACTTCGAGCTCCTACGAGCAGTACTTC.

The J gene is TRBJ1-2, the V gene TRBV6-6; D is unresolved. Germline loops: CDR1 MNHNY, CDR2 SVGAGI (reference sequence). CDR3 length: 14 amino acids. Trimming shortened V by 6 bases and J by 2 bases, and 13 bases separated the two germline ends. CDR3 amino acids: CASRHKGYNYGYTF. In nucleotides, the CDR3 is TGTGCCAGCAGACACAAAGGTTACAACTATGGCTACACCTTC.

This rearrangement joins TRBV6-1 to TRBJ1-1; D not certain. The V end was cut by 2 bases, the J end by 1 base, with 8 bases between. Looked up from germline, CDR1 is MNHNS and CDR2 is SASEGT. The CDR3 is 14 amino acids. CDR3 sequence (DNA): TGTGCCAGCAGTGAACTGATGGAGAACACTGAAGCTTTCTTT. It specifies CASSELMENTEAFF.

V and J are TRBV19 and TRBJ1-5, with D unclear. Deletions cut 3 bases from V and 5 bases from J, with 11 bases between. CDR3 length equals 14 residues. The germline gives CDR1 LNHDA, CDR2 SQIVND (reference sequence). This CDR3 reads CASSIRSADQPQHF. The CDR3 nucleotides are TGTGCCAGTAGTATTAGGAGTGCGGATCAGCCCCAGCATTTT.

The DNA of the CDR3 is TGTGCCAGCAGTTTATCCAGGACAGGGCCAAATCAGCCCCAGCATTTT. This encodes CASSLSRTGPNQPQHF. The J gene is TRBJ1-5, the V gene TRBV6-5; 8 nucleotides line up with TRBD1. The germline gives CDR1 MNHEY, CDR2 SVGAGI. The trim removed 4 bases at V and 4 bases at J, leaving 9 bases unmatched. This CDR3 is 16 amino acids long.

The chain employs TRBV5-1 and TRBJ1-2, with 10 positions matching TRBD1. Germline CDR1 reads SGHRS; CDR2 reads YFSETQ. The CDR3 covers 16 residues. The junction had 10 bases not matched to a gene; V was cut back by 0 bases and J by 8 bases. Written as DNA, the CDR3 is TGCGCCAGCAGCTTGGCATCTAGGACAGGGGGGCACGGCTACACCTTC. This gives the protein CASSLASRTGGHGYTF.

The V gene is TRBV2, the J gene TRBJ2-2; D not resolved. V lost 2 bases, J lost 2 bases, and 12 bases lay in between. The CDR3 covers 16 residues. CDR1 SNHLY and CDR2 FYNNEI come from the germline V gene. CDR3 amino acids: CASSELGQRNTGELFF. CDR3 sequence (DNA): TGTGCCAGCAGTGAATTGGGCCAGAGAAACACCGGGGAGCTGTTTTTT. Based on the CDR3 plus reference TRBV2 and TRBJ2-2, the full variable domain is EPEVTQTPSHQVTQMGQEVILRCVPISNHLYFYWYRQILGQKVEFLVSFYNNEISEKSEIFDDQFSVERPDGSNFTLKIRSTKLEDSAMYFCASSELGQRNTGELFFGEGSRLTVL.

The chain recombines TRBV27 with TRBJ2-1, with a weak D call TRBD2 (5 bases). This CDR3 has 16 amino acids. Trimming took 2 bases from V and 5 from J, leaving 16 bases between them. The germline V gene encodes CDR1 MNHEY and CDR2 SMNVEV (reference sequence). The CDR3 coding sequence is TGTGCCAGCAGTTTAAATGGAGGAATCCTTAACAATGAGCAGTTCTTC. Translating it yields CASSLNGGILNNEQFF.

J is TRBJ2-5 and V is TRBV6-6; D not resolved. This CDR3 spans 13 amino acids. Trimming removed 7 bases from V and 2 bases from J, with 11 bases in between. The germline gives CDR1 MNHNY, CDR2 SVGAGI (reference sequence). The CDR3 coding sequence is TGTGCCAGCACCGGACGGCTTCAAGAGACCCAGTACTTC. This translates into CASTGRLQETQYF.

This sequence joins TRBV19 and TRBJ1-5; the D is unclear. CDR1 LNHDA and CDR2 SQIVND come from the germline V gene (reference sequence). Trimming stripped 4 bases from V and 1 base from J, with 8 bases between. This CDR3 is built from 14 residues. CDR3 in DNA: TGTGCCAGTAGTACCGACATCAGCAATCAGCCCCAGCATTTT. Translating gives CASSTDISNQPQHF.

The chain links TRBV6-4 to TRBJ2-2; no definite D call. The V gene lost 5 bases and the J gene lost 4 bases, with 11 bases spanning the gap. Germline CDR1 and CDR2: MRHNA and SNTAGT. This CDR3 is built from 14 residues. The CDR3 coding sequence is TGTGCCAGCAGTCTAACCCCGGGCACCGGGGAGCTGTTTTTT. Protein sequence: CASSLTPGTGELFF.

This clone turned up a few times. The rearrangement links TRBV18 to TRBJ1-5; 9 bases agree with TRBD1. The CDR3 consists of 14 residues. V shed 4 bases, J shed 5 bases, and the junction held 3 bases outside the gene matches. Germline V lookup: CDR1 KGHSH, CDR2 LQKENI. CDR3 protein: CASSLTGGDQPQHF. CDR3 coding DNA: TGTGCCAGCTCACTAACAGGGGGCGATCAGCCCCAGCATTTT.

The gene calls are TRBV6-6 and TRBJ1-5, with 7 bases fitting TRBD1. CDR1 is MNHNY, CDR2 SVGAGI, per germline (reference sequence). The CDR3 is 14 residues long. The J segment lost 1 base and the V segment lost 5 bases, leaving 2 bases of the junction unmatched. The CDR3 DNA is TGTGCCAGCAGTCAGGGGGGAAGCAATCAGCCCCAGCATTTT. Its translation is CASSQGGSNQPQHF.

The rearrangement links TRBV27 to TRBJ2-1; maybe TRBD1 (6 bases). The germline gives CDR1 MNHEY, CDR2 SMNVEV (reference sequence). The CDR3 consists of 15 residues. V was clipped by 6 bases and J by 0 bases, with 12 bases between them. The CDR3 protein is CASRLQGSSYNEQFF. Written as DNA, the CDR3 is TGTGCCAGCAGGCTCCAGGGGAGCTCCTACAATGAGCAGTTCTTC.

The chain links TRBV19 to TRBJ2-7; D is unresolved. There are 13 residues in the CDR3. V lost 6 bases and J lost 3, with 12 bases in between. Looked up from germline, CDR1 is LNHDA and CDR2 is SQIVND (reference sequence). This CDR3 is CASSPSPGYEQYF. In DNA, the CDR3 is TGTGCCAGTAGCCCGTCGCCAGGCTACGAGCAGTACTTC.

With regard to this clone: Sequence at one end of the junction differs from germline and may be a read error. The chain has TRBV9 and TRBJ2-1; D not resolved. Germline-derived CDR1 and CDR2 are SGDLS and YYNGEE. CDR3 length equals 14 residues. CDR3 in DNA: TGTGCCAGCAGCCATGGGGTCTCCAACAATGAGCAGTTCTTC. Translated: CASSHGVSNNEQFF.

The rearrangement uses TRBV9 and TRBJ2-2; the D gene is possibly TRBD2 (7 bases). Deletions cut 4 bases from V and 1 base from J, with 14 bases between. Germline assignment: CDR1 SGDLS and CDR2 YYNGEE. This CDR3 region has 16 residues. This CDR3 reads CASSPLGGENTGELFF. The CDR3 DNA follows: TGTGCCAGCAGCCCCCTAGGGGGGGAGAACACCGGGGAGCTGTTTTTT.

The chain combines TRBV7-8 with TRBJ1-2; maybe TRBD1 (5 bases). The germline gives CDR1 SGHVS, CDR2 FQNEAQ. This CDR3 is built from 18 residues. V dropped 1 base and J dropped 4 bases, with 22 bases sitting between them. The chain's CDR3 is CASSLVEGTRSFFYGYTF. Here the CDR3 DNA reads TGTGCCAGCAGCTTAGTAGAGGGGACTCGGTCGTTTTTCTATGGCTACACCTTC. Filled out from reference TRBV7-8 and TRBJ1-2, the complete variable domain reads GAGVSQSPRYKVAKRGQDVALRCDPISGHVSLFWYQQALGQGPEFLTYFQNEAQLDKSGLPSDRFFAERPEGSVSTLKIQRTQQEDSAVYLCASSLVEGTRSFFYGYTFGSGTRLTVV.

The gene calls are TRBV6-5 and TRBJ2-7; tentative D call: TRBD2 (5 bases). Germline CDR1 MNHEY, CDR2 SVGAGI. Trimming left V 2 bases short and J 4 bases short, with 9 bases between. The CDR3 consists of 13 residues. CDR3 amino acids: CASSYRENYEQYF. DNA for the CDR3: TGTGCCAGCAGTTACAGGGAGAATTACGAGCAGTACTTC.

This clone showed up just once. CDR3 nucleotide sequence: TGTGCCACCGGTTCCCGACAGGAGAACACTGAAGCTTTCTTT. Its translation: CATGSRQENTEAFF. The rearrangement links TRBV15 to TRBJ1-1; weak D call: TRBD1 (6 bases). The length of the CDR3 is 14 residues. Trimming took off 8 bases at V and 1 base at J, with 14 bases between the two ends. Germline V gene sequence: CDR1 LNHNV, CDR2 YYDKDF (reference sequence).

This chain uses TRBV5-1 with TRBJ1-3; D is undetermined. CDR1 is SGHRS, CDR2 YFSETQ, per germline. There are 16 residues in the CDR3. Trimming cost V 4 bases and J 0 bases, with 14 bases left between them. The CDR3 sequence: CASSPSGQDSGNTIYF. The CDR3, as DNA: TGCGCCAGCAGCCCATCAGGCCAGGACTCTGGAAACACCATATATTTT.

A few counts support this clone. The V gene is TRBV14, the J gene TRBJ1-3, with D tentatively TRBD1 (6 bases). V was trimmed by 4 bases and J by 0 bases, leaving 10 bases between them. Germline values: CDR1 SGHDN, CDR2 FVKESK. The CDR3 totals 15 residues. The CDR3 region has the DNA TGTGCCAGCAGCCCTCAGGGGCTCTCTGGAAACACCATATATTTT. Protein sequence: CASSPQGLSGNTIYF.